A single sample gave rise to the 30 T cell receptor beta chains below, sequenced in a study of shared clonotypes between healthy human individuals. CD45RO-negative cells were positively selected for CCR7, leaving out terminally differentiated effector memory CD45RA+ cells. The table came from immunoSEQ multiplex PCR; TCRdb's copy has only in-frame clones and leaves some out. This table has about 2,100,000 clones, under 95% appearing once. Sample: naive CD8+ T cells from PBMCs. The receptors were sampled from a young man in good health. Some clones in this sample may be carry-over from other donors' samples.

This sequence joins TRBV30 and TRBJ2-5, with 8 nucleotides matching TRBD1. CDR1 and CDR2 from the germline V gene are GTSNPN and SVGIG (reference sequence). With 0 bases clipped from V and 5 bases from J, the junction kept 8 bases outside the gene matches. This CDR3 is built from 15 residues. The CDR3 here is CAWSVRAGGGETQYF. Here the CDR3 DNA reads TGTGCCTGGAGTGTACGAGCAGGGGGCGGGGAGACCCAGTACTTC.

This clone has a handful of counts. V and J are TRBV5-1 and TRBJ1-1, with D uncertain. Germline-derived CDR1 and CDR2 are SGHRS and YFSETQ. The V end lost 2 bases, the J end lost 0 bases, and 17 bases lay between the germline ends. The CDR3 has 17 residues. CDR3 loop: CASSFYWQEGMNTEAFF. The CDR3 DNA reads TGCGCCAGCAGCTTTTACTGGCAGGAGGGAATGAACACTGAAGCTTTCTTT. Based on the CDR3 plus reference TRBV5-1 and TRBJ1-1, the full variable domain is KAGVTQTPRYLIKTRGQQVTLSCSPISGHRSVSWYQQTPGQGLQFLFEYFSETQRNKGNFPGRFSGRQFSNSRSEMNVSTLELGDSALYLCASSFYWQEGMNTEAFFGQGTRLTVV.

This chain uses TRBV27 with TRBJ1-5; possibly TRBD1 for D (5 bases). This CDR3 spans 15 amino acids. V shed 0 bases and J shed 7 bases, with 13 bases lying between them. CDR1 is MNHEY and CDR2 is SMNVEV in the germline V gene (reference sequence). CDR3 coding DNA: TGTGCCAGCAGTTTATCGTCGGGGCAGCAACAGCCCCAGCATTTT. Its protein product is CASSLSSGQQQPQHF.

This sequence joins TRBV7-6 and TRBJ2-7; 12 bases match TRBD2. Looked up from germline, CDR1 is SGHVS and CDR2 is FNYEAQ. V lost 6 bases, J lost 1 base, and 7 bases stayed unmatched. The CDR3 spans 16 residues. In nucleotides, the CDR3 is TGTGCCAGCAGTCTGCTAGCGGGGGGGAGGTCCTACGAGCAGTACTTC. Its protein product is CASSLLAGGRSYEQYF.

V and J are TRBV5-6 and TRBJ1-2; possibly TRBD1 for D (5 bases). Trimming shortened V by 1 base and J by 4 bases, and 8 bases separated the two germline ends. From germline, CDR1 is SGHDT and CDR2 YYEEEE. CDR3 size: 13 residues. CDR3 amino acids: CASSLSGLYGYTF. The CDR3 nucleotides are TGTGCCAGCAGCTTGTCAGGGCTCTATGGCTACACCTTC. The whole variable domain, remainder taken from reference TRBV5-6 and TRBJ1-2, is DAGVTQSPTHLIKTRGQQVTLRCSPKSGHDTVSWYQQALGQGPQFIFQYYEEEERQRGNFPDRFSGHQFPNYSSELNVNALLLGDSALYLCASSLSGLYGYTFGSGTRLTVV.

This sequence joins TRBV7-9 and TRBJ2-7; D remains ambiguous. Trimming left V 1 base short and J 7 bases short, with 8 bases between. This CDR3 has 12 amino acids. Germline CDR1 and CDR2: SEHNR and FQNEAQ (reference sequence). CDR3 residues: CASSLVLGEQYF. The CDR3 nucleotides are TGTGCCAGCAGCTTAGTTCTGGGGGAGCAGTACTTC.

The chain recombines TRBV18 with TRBJ2-3, with D possibly being TRBD1 or TRBD2 (6 bases each). CDR1 KGHSH and CDR2 LQKENI come from the germline V gene. There are 17 residues in the CDR3. Trimming took off 0 bases at V and 6 bases at J, with 19 bases between the two ends. As DNA, the CDR3 is TGTGCCAGCTCACCACCCAGTCTTTGGGGGGCAGGGGATACGCAGTATTTT. It encodes CASSPPSLWGAGDTQYF. Drawing the rest from reference TRBV18 and TRBJ2-3, the complete variable domain is NAGVMQNPRHLVRRRGQEARLRCSPMKGHSHVYWYRQLPEEGLKFMVYLQKENIIDESGMPKERFSAEFPKEGPSILRIQQVVRGDSAAYFCASSPPSLWGAGDTQYFGPGTRLTVL.

The chain combines TRBV6-1 with TRBJ1-2, with a weak D call TRBD1 (5 bases). V lost 2 bases and J lost 0, with 13 bases in between. Germline CDR1 is MNHNS and CDR2 is SASEGT. The CDR3 consists of 16 residues. The CDR3 protein is CASSERGRLANYGYTF. CDR3 nucleotide sequence: TGTGCCAGCAGTGAAAGGGGCAGACTAGCTAACTATGGCTACACCTTC.

Here the CDR3 DNA reads TGTGCCAGCAGCCCCGACAGGGTTGAGGGCTACACCTTC. It codes for CASSPDRVEGYTF. The rearrangement uses TRBV7-9 and TRBJ1-2, with TRBD1 matching 7 bases. The CDR3 spans 13 residues. The V and J ends lost 5 bases and 8 bases, in that order; junction bases with no gene match: 8. CDR1 and CDR2 from the germline V gene are SEHNR and FQNEAQ (reference sequence). Supplemented by reference TRBV7-9 and TRBJ1-2, the full variable domain reads DTGVSQNPRHKITKRGQNVTFRCDPISEHNRLYWYRQTLGQGPEFLTYFQNEAQLEKSRLLSDRFSAERPKGSFSTLEIQRTEQGDSAMYLCASSPDRVEGYTFGSGTRLTVV.

This clone has a single count. The chain couples TRBV10-1 to TRBJ2-1; 8 bases match TRBD1. The CDR3 covers 14 residues. CDR1 and CDR2 (germline): WNHNN, SYGVQD (reference sequence). V lost 3 bases, J lost 15 bases, and 13 bases stayed unmatched. The CDR3 reads CASSDPLTGGEVFF. In DNA form, the CDR3 reads TGCGCCAGCAGTGACCCGCTCACAGGGGGAGAGGTGTTCTTC.

For this clone: The same CDR3 can be traced to other DNA sequences in this sample. The chain links TRBV9 to TRBJ1-1; tentative D call: TRBD1 (5 bases). The CDR3 extends over 13 amino acids. V was shortened by 3 bases and J by 0 bases, with 6 bases between the two germline ends. Germline CDR1 is SGDLS and CDR2 is YYNGEE. For the CDR3, the DNA is TGTGCCAGCAGCGAGGGGTTGAACACTGAAGCTTTCTTT. Amino acid sequence: CASSEGLNTEAFF. Full variable domain (rest looked up from reference TRBV9 and TRBJ1-1): DSGVTQTPKHLITATGQRVTLRCSPRSGDLSVYWYQQSLDQGLQFLIQYYNGEERAKGNILERFSAQQFPDLHSELNLSSLELGDSALYFCASSEGLNTEAFFGQGTRLTVV.

The rearrangement uses TRBV6-5 and TRBJ2-5; perhaps D is TRBD1 or TRBD2 (6 bases each). Germline values: CDR1 MNHEY, CDR2 SVGAGI. The CDR3 contains 16 residues. Trimming stripped 4 bases from V and 3 bases from J, with 18 bases between. This CDR3 is CASSSTGFWREETQYF. In DNA form, the CDR3 reads TGTGCCAGCAGTTCAACAGGGTTTTGGAGGGAAGAGACCCAGTACTTC.

This chain joins TRBV19 and TRBJ1-2, with D uncertain. The germline V gene has CDR1 LNHDA and CDR2 SQIVND (reference sequence). The CDR3 covers 11 residues. V was cut by 9 bases and J by 5 bases, with 10 bases left in between. Here the CDR3 DNA reads TGTGCCAGCCTGGCCCCATATGGCTACACCTTC. Protein sequence: CASLAPYGYTF.

The gene calls are TRBV4-1 and TRBJ2-3, with D possibly matching TRBD1 (5 bases). V was pared by 3 bases and J by 0 bases, with 13 bases between. The CDR3 sequence is 16 residues long. CDR1 is MGHRA, CDR2 YSYEKL, per germline. The CDR3 sequence is CASSQVVGASTDTQYF. The CDR3 DNA sequence: TGCGCCAGCAGCCAGGTTGTAGGGGCGAGCACAGATACGCAGTATTTT.

The J gene is TRBJ2-7, the V gene TRBV11-2; D is uncertain. The length of the CDR3 is 13 residues. The V and J ends lost 3 bases and 2 bases respectively, with 8 bases between them. Germline lookup yields CDR1 SGHAT and CDR2 FQNNGV. DNA for the CDR3: TGTGCCAGCAGCTTGGTCAGAACCTACGAGCAGTACTTC. Its translation: CASSLVRTYEQYF.

The rearrangement joins TRBV7-9 to TRBJ1-2; D unclear. Germline values: CDR1 SEHNR, CDR2 FQNEAQ (reference sequence). The CDR3 has 8 amino acids. CDR3 nucleotide sequence: TGTACAGTATTTGGCTACACCTTC. It specifies CTVFGYTF.

The rearrangement links TRBV18 to TRBJ1-5, with D maybe TRBD1 (5 bases). The CDR3 totals 19 residues. Looked up from germline, CDR1 is KGHSH and CDR2 is LQKENI. The V gene lost 1 base and the J gene lost 1 base, with 20 bases spanning the gap. CDR3 in DNA: TGTGCCAGCTCACCACAGGGGATATGGGCTAGGCGAAGCAATCAGCCCCAGCATTTT. Its translation is CASSPQGIWARRSNQPQHF.

This chain joins TRBV7-3 and TRBJ1-2, with 7 positions matching TRBD1. The CDR3 extends over 15 amino acids. The V gene's germline CDR1 is SGHTA and CDR2 FQGTGA. Trimming took 5 bases from V and 3 from J; bases not matched to a gene: 9. The CDR3: CASSPTGGTDYGYTF. The CDR3 DNA sequence: TGTGCCAGCAGCCCCACCGGCGGGACAGACTATGGCTACACCTTC.

The chain recombines TRBV4-1 with TRBJ1-1; D may be TRBD1 (5 bases). Germline assignment: CDR1 MGHRA and CDR2 YSYEKL. This CDR3 comprises 17 residues. Trimming left V 1 base short and J 2 bases short, with 17 bases between. This CDR3 is CASSQAGGRLVNTEAFF. CDR3 sequence (DNA): TGCGCCAGCAGCCAAGCGGGGGGAAGACTGGTTAACACTGAAGCTTTCTTT.

The chain couples TRBV10-3 to TRBJ2-7; D possibly corresponds to TRBD2 (5 bases). Trimming shortened V by 10 bases and J by 6 bases, and 34 bases separated the two germline ends. Per the germline V gene, CDR1 is ENHRY and CDR2 is SYGVKD. CDR3 length: 18 amino acids. CDR3: CATTGLGEDKVESGEQYF. DNA of the CDR3: TGTGCCACGACGGGATTGGGAGAGGATAAGGTTGAGAGCGGCGAGCAGTACTTC.

This sequence joins TRBV12-5 and TRBJ1-3, with TRBD1 as a possible D gene (6 bases). The CDR3 has 15 residues. The V and J ends lost 1 base and 4 bases respectively, with 11 bases between them. Germline CDR1 and CDR2: LGHNT and FRNRAP. CDR3 bases: TGTGCTAGTGGTTTGGGAACAGGGTCCGGAAACACCATATATTTT. Its protein is CASGLGTGSGNTIYF. Using reference TRBV12-5 and TRBJ1-3 for the parts outside the CDR3, the full variable domain is DARVTQTPRHKVTEMGQEVTMRCQPILGHNTVFWYRQTMMQGLELLAYFRNRAPLDDSGMPKDRFSAEMPDATLATLKIQPSEPRDSAVYFCASGLGTGSGNTIYFGEGSWLTVV.

The CDR3 bases are TGTGCCAGCTTCCTAAGTCAGAGCTCCTACAATGAGCAGTTCTTC. This encodes CASFLSQSSYNEQFF. The rearrangement uses TRBV7-8 and TRBJ2-1; no reliable D call. The V gene lost 8 bases and the J gene lost 0 bases, with 14 bases spanning the gap. This CDR3 comprises 15 residues. Germline values: CDR1 SGHVS, CDR2 FQNEAQ.

This chain uses TRBV6-5 with TRBJ2-7; D not resolved. The V and J ends lost 5 bases and 2 bases respectively, with 16 bases between them. CDR1 and CDR2 from the germline V gene are MNHEY and SVGAGI. This CDR3 spans 15 amino acids. CDR3 protein: CASSQTPAQTYEQYF. For the CDR3, the DNA is TGTGCCAGCAGTCAGACACCTGCTCAAACCTACGAGCAGTACTTC.

Comment on this clone: The sample contains more than one DNA sequence encoding this CDR3. V gene TRBV9 combines with J gene TRBJ1-2, with 7 bases that match TRBD1. The CDR3 is made up of 15 amino acids. V was pared by 0 bases and J by 0 bases, with 2 bases of the junction left unmatched. Germline lookup yields CDR1 SGDLS and CDR2 YYNGEE. This chain's CDR3 is CASSVGDSSNYGYTF. The CDR3 bases are TGTGCCAGCAGCGTAGGGGACAGCTCTAACTATGGCTACACCTTC.

The V and J genes are TRBV7-9 and TRBJ2-7, with TRBD2 matching 7 bases. Germline-derived CDR1 and CDR2 are SEHNR and FQNEAQ (reference sequence). This CDR3 contains 15 residues. V was clipped by 1 base and J by 5 bases; unmatched bases: 8. The DNA for the CDR3 is TGTGCCAGCAGCTTAGTTCGGGAGGTGCCCCACGAGCAGTACTTC. Translation gives CASSLVREVPHEQYF.

V is TRBV27 and J is TRBJ1-6; 8 nucleotides match TRBD1. Germline loops: CDR1 MNHEY, CDR2 SMNVEV (reference sequence). Losses at the gene ends were 4 bases for V and 4 bases for J; bases not matched to a gene: 3. The CDR3 spans 15 residues. CDR3 bases: TGTGCCAGCAGTTCGCGGACAGGGTATAATTCACCCCTCCACTTT. It is translated as CASSSRTGYNSPLHF.

The J gene is TRBJ1-4, the V gene TRBV7-2; D remains ambiguous. V shed 5 bases and J shed 3 bases, with 10 bases lying between them. The germline V gene encodes CDR1 SGHTA and CDR2 FQGNSA. The CDR3 contains 14 residues. This chain's CDR3 is CASSPRVSNEKLFF. The DNA of the CDR3 is TGTGCCAGCAGCCCCCGGGTCTCTAATGAAAAACTGTTTTTT.

This rearrangement joins TRBV27 to TRBJ2-7; D tentatively reads TRBD1 or TRBD2 (6 bases each). The CDR3 has 15 residues. V gave up 2 bases and J gave up 7 bases, with 18 bases separating them. The germline V gene encodes CDR1 MNHEY and CDR2 SMNVEV (reference sequence). CDR3 region: CASSLRGVLKGEQYF. The CDR3 DNA sequence: TGTGCCAGCAGTTTAAGGGGGGTTTTAAAAGGAGAGCAGTACTTC.

V is TRBV2 and J is TRBJ2-1; 7 nucleotides match TRBD2. The CDR3 sequence is 17 residues long. V gave up 0 bases and J gave up 0 bases; unmatched junction bases: 5. Germline-derived CDR1 and CDR2 are SNHLY and FYNNEI. CDR3 loop: CASSEARTRGSYNEQFF. The CDR3 DNA sequence: TGTGCCAGCAGTGAAGCGCGGACTAGAGGCTCCTACAATGAGCAGTTCTTC.

CDR3 nucleotides: TGCGCCAGCAGCCAAGGGCGGCAGCTCACAGATACGCAGTATTTT. The encoded protein is CASSQGRQLTDTQYF. The chain couples TRBV4-1 to TRBJ2-3; D ambiguous. The CDR3 extends over 15 amino acids. Per the germline V gene, CDR1 is MGHRA and CDR2 is YSYEKL. V lost 1 base to trimming and J lost 2 bases, with 10 bases between them.